Each of the 32 T cell receptor beta chains below was sequenced from the same sample in a study of blood T cell repertoires in COVID-19. Measured with immunoSEQ multiplex PCR; TCRdb has only the in-frame clones, and not every one. The data hold over 70,000 clones, with 82% observed a single time. Sequences were obtained from peripheral blood. The receptors were gathered from an older woman with acute or convalescent COVID-19.

The rearrangement links TRBV27 to TRBJ1-5; TRBD1 might be the D (5 bases). The CDR3 runs to 15 residues. Between the trimmed V and J ends, which lost 3 bases and 4 bases, there was a span of 13 bases. The germline V gene encodes CDR1 MNHEY and CDR2 SMNVEV (reference sequence). Written as DNA, the CDR3 is TGTGCCAGCAGTTTGTCCAGGGCAAAAAATCAGCCCCAGCATTTT. Protein: CASSLSRAKNQPQHF.

The chain couples TRBV3-1 (or the pseudogene TRBV3-2) to TRBJ2-5; D not certain. Germline values: CDR1 LGHDT, CDR2 YNNKEL (reference sequence). The CDR3 has 15 amino acids. Trimming removed 1 base from V and 1 base from J, with 10 bases in between. In nucleotides, the CDR3 is TGTGCCAGCAGCCAAGCGGCGACTCTCCAAGAGACCCAGTACTTC. Amino acids: CASSQAATLQETQYF.

The chain employs TRBV4-1 and TRBJ1-6; D possibly corresponds to TRBD1 (6 bases). CDR1 MGHRA and CDR2 YSYEKL come from the germline V gene. The CDR3 length is 17 residues. V lost 3 bases and J lost 4, with 16 bases in between. This CDR3 is CASSQSTGRRYNSPLHF. CDR3 sequence (DNA): TGCGCCAGCAGCCAGTCCACAGGGCGCCGTTATAATTCACCCCTCCACTTT.

The sample holds a few counts of this clone. This chain connects TRBV3-1 (or the pseudogene TRBV3-2) to TRBJ2-7, with 7 bases matching TRBD2. Germline assignment: CDR1 LGHDT and CDR2 YNNKEL (reference sequence). The V segment lost 4 bases and the J segment 2 bases; nucleotides outside the gene matches: 14. This CDR3 is built from 17 residues. This CDR3 is CASSRPLGGSHPYEQYF. CDR3 coding DNA: TGTGCCAGCAGCCGCCCCCTTGGCGGGAGTCATCCCTACGAGCAGTACTTC.

The V and J genes are TRBV28 and TRBJ2-7, with 8 bases aligning to TRBD1. The germline gives CDR1 MDHEN, CDR2 SYDVKM. V gave up 5 bases and J gave up 0 bases; unmatched junction bases: 9. The CDR3 is made up of 16 amino acids. The CDR3 loop is CASSPHLGTGSYEQYF. In nucleotides, the CDR3 is TGTGCCAGCAGTCCCCATCTCGGGACAGGCTCCTACGAGCAGTACTTC.

This chain connects TRBV7-2 to TRBJ2-2; no clear D gene. The V end was cut by 4 bases, the J end by 3 bases, with 9 bases between. This CDR3 has 14 residues. CDR1 and CDR2 (germline): SGHTA, FQGNSA. The CDR3: CASSSLVHTGELFF. CDR3 sequence (DNA): TGTGCCAGCAGCTCCCTAGTCCACACCGGGGAGCTGTTTTTT.

This clone was seen a single time. The chain carries TRBV27 and TRBJ2-2; 8 positions match TRBD2. The ends lost 0 bases at V and 0 bases at J; junction bases unmatched: 3. Germline-derived CDR1 and CDR2 are MNHEY and SMNVEV (reference sequence). The CDR3 length is 17 residues. This CDR3 reads CASSLSGGAANTGELFF. The CDR3 coding sequence is TGTGCCAGCAGTTTATCCGGGGGGGCAGCGAACACCGGGGAGCTGTTTTTT.

The CDR3 here is CASSLAAGLTNEKLFF. CDR3 nucleotides: TGTGCCAGCAGCTTGGCTGCAGGGTTAACTAATGAAAAACTGTTTTTT. The chain employs TRBV5-5 and TRBJ1-4; TRBD1 is a possible D gene (5 bases). CDR1 and CDR2 from the germline V gene are SGHKS and YYEKEE (reference sequence). V was cut by 0 bases and J by 1 base, with 10 bases left in between. The CDR3 contains 16 residues.

This rearrangement joins TRBV14 to TRBJ1-2; a possible D gene is TRBD1 (5 bases). Per the germline V gene, CDR1 is SGHDN and CDR2 is FVKESK. This CDR3 spans 15 amino acids. Trimming removed 0 bases from V and 4 bases from J, with 12 bases in between. The DNA of the CDR3 is TGTGCCAGCAGCCAAGATTCCAGGGTTCCCTATGGCTACACCTTC. Protein sequence: CASSQDSRVPYGYTF.

This clone turned up a few times. The rearrangement joins TRBV29-1 to TRBJ2-1, with 8 bases aligning to TRBD2. CDR1 is SQVTM and CDR2 is ANQGSEA in the germline V gene. The CDR3 has 15 amino acids. V lost 5 bases and J lost 4; bases outside the gene matches: 10. CDR3 residues: CSVHLAGSRYNEQFF. The CDR3, as DNA: TGCAGCGTTCACCTAGCGGGTTCGAGGTACAATGAGCAGTTCTTC.

This clone came up a few times. The chain combines TRBV2 with TRBJ2-1, with TRBD1 matching over 10 bases. The CDR3 runs to 14 residues. The junction had 10 bases not matched to a gene; V was cut back by 7 bases and J by 10 bases. Germline lookup yields CDR1 SNHLY and CDR2 FYNNEI. CDR3 nucleotides: TGTGCCAGCAAGTGGGGACAGGGGATCGGGGAGCAGTTCTTC. This codes for CASKWGQGIGEQFF.

The chain has TRBV23-1 and TRBJ2-3; 7 bases align to TRBD2. TRBV23-1 falls under the ORF class, with uncertain function. The CDR3 runs 14 residues. The V gene end was trimmed by 4 bases and the J gene end by 3 bases; junction bases not matched to a gene: 4. Written as DNA, the CDR3 is TGCGCCAGCAGTCCAACGCGGGGGACAGATACGCAGTATTTT. Translated: CASSPTRGTDTQYF.

This rearrangement joins TRBV7-9 to TRBJ2-7, with a tentative D call TRBD2 (7 bases). Trimming stripped 7 bases from V and 3 bases from J, with 16 bases between. The CDR3 has 14 amino acids. Germline loops: CDR1 SEHNR, CDR2 FQNEAQ (reference sequence). CDR3 in DNA: TGTGCCAGCACCTCCCCGGGGGGACACTACGAGCAGTACTTC. It yields the protein CASTSPGGHYEQYF.

The J gene is TRBJ2-7, the V gene TRBV2, with D possibly matching TRBD1 (5 bases). The germline gives CDR1 SNHLY, CDR2 FYNNEI. The CDR3 is made up of 13 amino acids. The germline V and J ends were trimmed by 0 bases and 3 bases, with 6 bases remaining between them. The DNA of the CDR3 is TGTGCCAGCAGTGAAGCGGACATCTACGAGCAGTACTTC. It translates to CASSEADIYEQYF. Using reference TRBV2 and TRBJ2-7 for the parts outside the CDR3, the full variable domain is EPEVTQTPSHQVTQMGQEVILRCVPISNHLYFYWYRQILGQKVEFLVSFYNNEISEKSEIFDDQFSVERPDGSNFTLKIRSTKLEDSAMYFCASSEADIYEQYFGPGTRLTVT.

This chain uses TRBV6-1 with TRBJ2-7; 8 bases match TRBD2. The germline V gene encodes CDR1 MNHNS and CDR2 SASEGT. V lost 3 bases and J lost 2; bases outside the gene matches: 6. This CDR3 has 15 residues. CDR3 sequence: CASSDSGALTYEQYF. In DNA, the CDR3 is TGTGCCAGCAGTGATAGCGGGGCACTTACCTACGAGCAGTACTTC.

This sequence joins TRBV5-1 and TRBJ2-1, with D perhaps TRBD1 (5 bases). Trimming shortened V by 1 base and J by 2 bases, and 10 bases separated the two germline ends. The CDR3 runs to 15 residues. CDR1 is SGHRS, CDR2 YFSETQ, per germline. CDR3 sequence (DNA): TGCGCCAGCAGCTTGCGACAGCGAACCTACAATGAGCAGTTCTTC. Protein sequence: CASSLRQRTYNEQFF.

The sample holds a few counts of this clone. The gene calls are TRBV5-5 and TRBJ1-3; possibly TRBD1 for D (6 bases). V shed 3 bases and J shed 0 bases, with 13 bases lying between them. Germline V lookup: CDR1 SGHKS, CDR2 YYEKEE (reference sequence). The CDR3 is made up of 16 amino acids. CDR3 in DNA: TGTGCCAGCAGCTCCCGGGACACCTACTCTGGAAACACCATATATTTT. Translating it yields CASSSRDTYSGNTIYF.

The rearrangement links TRBV5-6 to TRBJ1-5, with TRBD1 matching 8 bases. The CDR3 spans 14 residues. After removal of 4 bases from V and 7 bases from J, the junction contained 7 bases not matched to a gene. Germline V gives CDR1 SGHDT, CDR2 YYEEEE. In DNA, the CDR3 is TGTGCCAGCAGCGAAACAGGGGGAGGACAGCCCCAGCATTTT. Protein sequence: CASSETGGGQPQHF.

This clone was observed a few times. This sequence joins TRBV28 and TRBJ2-5, with D hard to call. The CDR3 runs to 13 residues. Trimming removed 7 bases at V and 0 bases at J, with 9 bases between. CDR1 MDHEN and CDR2 SYDVKM come from the germline V gene. The CDR3 bases are TGTGCCAGCACGCGGCGGAACCAAGAGACCCAGTACTTC. This codes for CASTRRNQETQYF.

The V and J genes are TRBV2 and TRBJ1-3, with TRBD1 identical over 8 bases. Losses at the gene ends were 6 bases for V and 2 bases for J; bases not matched to a gene: 9. Germline V gives CDR1 SNHLY, CDR2 FYNNEI. The CDR3 length is 16 residues. CDR3 nucleotides: TGTGCCAGCAGGGGACAGGAGAAACTTACTGGAAACACCATATATTTT. Residues: CASRGQEKLTGNTIYF.

This clone came up once. The rearrangement links TRBV28 to TRBJ2-3; 7 bases map to TRBD1. The V gene's germline CDR1 is MDHEN and CDR2 SYDVKM. The CDR3 spans 14 residues. V was pared by 5 bases and J by 4 bases, with 6 bases of the junction left unmatched. The CDR3 nucleotides read TGTGCCAGCAGTCCGCAGGGGGTCTCAGATACGCAGTATTTT. Protein sequence: CASSPQGVSDTQYF.

This clone was counted a few times. The DNA for the CDR3 is TGTGCCAGTAGTATAGGTATTGCGGGGAAGAGAGGTGAAAAACTGTTTTTT. Protein product: CASSIGIAGKRGEKLFF. J is TRBJ1-4 and V is TRBV19; D is undetermined. This CDR3 contains 17 residues. The germline V gene has CDR1 LNHDA and CDR2 SQIVND (reference sequence). Trimming left V 1 base short and J 7 bases short, with 19 bases between.

The chain employs TRBV18 and TRBJ1-6, with D perhaps TRBD1 (5 bases). The germline V gene encodes CDR1 KGHSH and CDR2 LQKENI. V dropped 3 bases and J dropped 14 bases, with 17 bases sitting between them. This CDR3 spans 14 amino acids. CDR3 sequence (DNA): TGTGCCAGCTCACCGACGGCCGCTTTAGGGGCCCTCCACTTT. This encodes CASSPTAALGALHF.

The genes are TRBV2 and TRBJ1-2; no reliable D call. Germline V gene lookup returns CDR1 SNHLY and CDR2 FYNNEI. The CDR3 sequence is 12 residues long. Trimming removed 5 bases at V and 4 bases at J, with 8 bases between. The DNA for the CDR3 is TGTGCCAGCAGTCAGGTGGGCTATGGCTACACCTTC. As protein: CASSQVGYGYTF. Supplemented by reference TRBV2 and TRBJ1-2, the full variable domain reads EPEVTQTPSHQVTQMGQEVILRCVPISNHLYFYWYRQILGQKVEFLVSFYNNEISEKSEIFDDQFSVERPDGSNFTLKIRSTKLEDSAMYFCASSQVGYGYTFGSGTRLTVV.

The rearrangement links TRBV28 to TRBJ2-7, with 9 positions matching TRBD1. Looked up from germline, CDR1 is MDHEN and CDR2 is SYDVKM. J was trimmed by 2 bases and V by 8 bases; bases with no gene match: 7. This CDR3 comprises 14 residues. The CDR3 nucleotides read TGTGCCAGCTTACGGACAGGGGAGACCTACGAGCAGTACTTC. Protein sequence: CASLRTGETYEQYF.

CDR3 residues: CASSPVMRRGYNEQFF. CDR3 coding DNA: TGTGCCAGCAGCCCAGTCATGCGTAGGGGGTACAATGAGCAGTTCTTC. This rearrangement joins TRBV9 to TRBJ2-1; tentatively, D is TRBD1 (6 bases). Germline CDR1 and CDR2: SGDLS and YYNGEE. There are 16 residues in the CDR3. V was cut by 4 bases and J by 4 bases, with 18 bases left in between.

This chain links TRBV12-3 or TRBV12-4 with TRBJ2-5, with D unresolved. With 6 bases removed from V and 5 bases from J, the gap between germline ends came to 10 bases. The CDR3 consists of 12 residues. The DNA for the CDR3 is TGTGCCAGCAGAACCCTCCGGGAGACCCAGTACTTC. Protein product: CASRTLRETQYF.

The rearrangement links TRBV27 to TRBJ2-5, with D uncertain. V was cut by 3 bases and J by 2 bases, with 7 bases left in between. Germline CDR1 MNHEY, CDR2 SMNVEV (reference sequence). The length of the CDR3 is 13 residues. In DNA form, the CDR3 reads TGTGCCAGCAGTTTCACGCGGCAAGAGACCCAGTACTTC. This codes for CASSFTRQETQYF.

This clone was seen only a few times. This chain joins TRBV19 and TRBJ1-2; 7 nucleotides match TRBD1. The CDR3 loop spans 15 amino acids. V was pared by 3 bases and J by 4 bases, with 8 bases of the junction left unmatched. In germline, CDR1 is LNHDA, CDR2 SQIVND (reference sequence). CDR3 DNA: TGTGCCAGTAGTATCACTACAGGGGTTTCCTATGGCTACACCTTC. Encoded protein: CASSITTGVSYGYTF.

This clone occurred a few times. The rearrangement links TRBV10-3 to TRBJ1-1; D is possibly TRBD1 (5 bases). CDR1 is ENHRY, CDR2 SYGVKD, per germline. Trimming took 0 bases from V and 5 from J, leaving 13 bases between them. The CDR3 sequence is 15 residues long. The CDR3 DNA reads TGTGCCATCAGTGAGTCGGACACCCAAGGTACTGAAGCTTTCTTT. Protein product: CAISESDTQGTEAFF.

This clone has only one observation. This chain joins TRBV18 and TRBJ2-2; 7 bases are shared with TRBD1. Germline CDR1 is KGHSH and CDR2 is LQKENI. The ends lost 4 bases at V and 1 base at J; junction bases unmatched: 9. CDR3 length: 17 amino acids. The CDR3 DNA follows: TGTGCCAGCTCACGTCAAACCGGGACAGTGAACACCGGGGAGCTGTTTTTT. Translation: CASSRQTGTVNTGELFF.

This clone was observed a few times. The chain recombines TRBV7-9 with TRBJ1-4; 9 bases are a match to TRBD1. In germline, CDR1 is SEHNR, CDR2 FQNEAQ (reference sequence). This CDR3 comprises 17 residues. Trimming took 2 bases from V and 3 from J; bases not matched to a gene: 7. CDR3: CASSLSDRGVSNEKLFF. The CDR3 coding sequence is TGTGCCAGCAGCTTATCGGACAGGGGTGTATCTAATGAAAAACTGTTTTTT. The complete variable domain, with remaining parts taken from reference TRBV7-9 and TRBJ1-4, reads DTGVSQNPRHKITKRGQNVTFRCDPISEHNRLYWYRQTLGQGPEFLTYFQNEAQLEKSRLLSDRFSAERPKGSFSTLEIQRTEQGDSAMYLCASSLSDRGVSNEKLFFGSGTQLSVL.